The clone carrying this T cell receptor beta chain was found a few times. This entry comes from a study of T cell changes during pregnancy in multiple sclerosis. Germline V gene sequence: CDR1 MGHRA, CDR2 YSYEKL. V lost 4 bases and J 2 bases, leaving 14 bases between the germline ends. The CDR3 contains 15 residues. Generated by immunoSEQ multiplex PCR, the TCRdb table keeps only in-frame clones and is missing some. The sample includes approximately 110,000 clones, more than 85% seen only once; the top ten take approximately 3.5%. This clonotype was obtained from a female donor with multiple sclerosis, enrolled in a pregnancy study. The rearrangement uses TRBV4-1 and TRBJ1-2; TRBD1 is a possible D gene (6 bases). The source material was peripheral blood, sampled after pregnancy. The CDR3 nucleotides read TGCGCCAGCAGCCTCACGAGGGGGATGAACTATGGCTACACCTTC. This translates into CASSLTRGMNYGYTF.